The present TCR beta chain was sequenced within a study of technical replicates of blood from a handful of donors. Some clones are missing from TCRdb's copy, which holds only in-frame ones; the method was immunoSEQ multiplex PCR. The profile shows approximately 87,000 clones, 90% to 95% of them singletons. V lost 5 bases and J 2 bases, leaving 13 bases between the germline ends. The V gene's germline CDR1 is MNHEY and CDR2 SVGAGI. CDR3 length equals 14 residues. This rearrangement joins TRBV6-5 to TRBJ2-7; no reliable D call. The receptor's source is a human donor in good health. The sequencing input was T cells isolated from PBMCs. CDR3 DNA sequence: TGTGCCAGCAGTCCGACTCGAGACCCCTACGAGCAGTACTTC. Its protein product is CASSPTRDPYEQYF.